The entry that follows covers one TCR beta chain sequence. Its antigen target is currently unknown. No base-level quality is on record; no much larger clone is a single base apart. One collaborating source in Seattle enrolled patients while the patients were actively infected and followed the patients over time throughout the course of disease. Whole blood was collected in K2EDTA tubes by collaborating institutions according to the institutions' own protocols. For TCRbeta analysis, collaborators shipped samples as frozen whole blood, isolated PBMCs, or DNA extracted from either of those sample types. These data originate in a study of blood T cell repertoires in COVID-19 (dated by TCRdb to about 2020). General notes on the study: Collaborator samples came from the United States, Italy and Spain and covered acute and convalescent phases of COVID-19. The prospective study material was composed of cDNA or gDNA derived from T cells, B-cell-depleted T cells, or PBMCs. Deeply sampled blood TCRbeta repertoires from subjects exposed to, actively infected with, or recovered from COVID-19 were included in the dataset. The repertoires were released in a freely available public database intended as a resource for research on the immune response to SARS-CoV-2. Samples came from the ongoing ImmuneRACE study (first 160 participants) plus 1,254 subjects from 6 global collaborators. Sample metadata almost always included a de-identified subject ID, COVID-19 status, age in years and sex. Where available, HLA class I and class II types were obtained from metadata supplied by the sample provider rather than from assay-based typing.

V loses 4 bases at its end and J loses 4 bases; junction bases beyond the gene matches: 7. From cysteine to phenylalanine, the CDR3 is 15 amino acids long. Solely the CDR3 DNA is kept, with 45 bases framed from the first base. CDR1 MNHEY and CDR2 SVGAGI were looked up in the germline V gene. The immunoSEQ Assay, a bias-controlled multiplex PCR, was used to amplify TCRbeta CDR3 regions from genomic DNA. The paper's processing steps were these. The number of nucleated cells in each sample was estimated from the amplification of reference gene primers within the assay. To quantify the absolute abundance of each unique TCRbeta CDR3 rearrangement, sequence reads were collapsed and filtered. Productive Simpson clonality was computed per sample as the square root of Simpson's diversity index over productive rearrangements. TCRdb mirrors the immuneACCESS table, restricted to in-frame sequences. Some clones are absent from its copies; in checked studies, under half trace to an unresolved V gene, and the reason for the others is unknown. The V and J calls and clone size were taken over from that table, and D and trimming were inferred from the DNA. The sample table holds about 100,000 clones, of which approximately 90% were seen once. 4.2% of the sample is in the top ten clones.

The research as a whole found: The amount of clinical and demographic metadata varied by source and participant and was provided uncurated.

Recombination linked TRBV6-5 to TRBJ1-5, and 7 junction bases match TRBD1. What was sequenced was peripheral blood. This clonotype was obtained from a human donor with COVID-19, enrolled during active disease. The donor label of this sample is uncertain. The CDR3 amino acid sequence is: CASSSSTGPNQPQHF. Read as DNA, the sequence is TGTGCCAGCAGTTCGTCGACAGGGCCAAATCAGCCCCAGCATTTT.